One and the same sample provided the 22 T cell receptor beta chains below, sequenced in a study of beta chain features in type 1 diabetes. General study findings and limits: Type 1 diabetes patients had moderately but significantly shorter TCRB CDR3s in all four CD4+ subsets.

Their antigens remain unidentified. Reverse transcribing all isolated RNA meant expressed TCRB transcripts were sequenced. The method was immunoSEQ multiplex PCR; TCRdb's version includes in-frame clones alone and lacks a portion of them. This repertoire shows about 340,000 clones, roughly 12% found once; its top ten account for about 0.016%. Specimen: naive CD4+ T cells from blood. The receptors were gathered from a woman aged 18-30 years with type 1 diabetes.

The CDR3 protein is CAISESQREQYF. The CDR3 coding sequence is TGTGCCATCAGTGAGTCCCAGCGCGAGCAGTACTTC. This chain uses TRBV10-3 with TRBJ2-7, with D unclear. Trimming pared 0 bases from V and 6 bases from J, leaving 6 bases between. CDR3 length: 12 residues. Germline values: CDR1 ENHRY, CDR2 SYGVKD.

This clone was detected a few times. This rearrangement joins TRBV30 to TRBJ2-7, with unresolved D. V lost 0 bases to trimming and J lost 6 bases, with 12 bases between them. Germline V gene sequence: CDR1 GTSNPN, CDR2 SVGIG (reference sequence). This CDR3 has 13 amino acids. The CDR3 protein is CAWSVNSRGEQYV. The DNA for the CDR3 is TGTGCCTGGAGTGTTAACTCGAGAGGCGAGCAGTACGTC.

This clone was observed a handful of times. V is TRBV28 and J is TRBJ2-1, with D possibly being TRBD2 (6 bases). The CDR3 is 12 amino acids. Trimming removed 6 bases from V and 13 bases from J, with 16 bases in between. Germline loops: CDR1 MDHEN, CDR2 SYDVKM. CDR3 DNA: TGTGCCAGCAGGCGGGGCTCATCCATCCAGTTCTTC. Amino acids: CASRRGSSIQFF.

This clone showed up just a few times. This chain connects TRBV9 to TRBJ1-4; 8 bases match TRBD1. The V segment lost 1 base and the J segment 8 bases; nucleotides outside the gene matches: 4. Germline values: CDR1 SGDLS, CDR2 YYNGEE. This CDR3 has 14 amino acids. The CDR3 sequence: CASSVQGAGEKLFF. Here the CDR3 DNA reads TGTGCCAGCAGCGTACAGGGGGCAGGCGAAAAACTGTTTTTT.

This clone has more than one count but fewer than ten. The genes are TRBV15 and TRBJ2-2; weak D call: TRBD1 (6 bases). The CDR3 has 17 amino acids. Per the germline V gene, CDR1 is LNHNV and CDR2 is YYDKDF (reference sequence). V lost 0 bases and J 5 bases, leaving 16 bases between the germline ends. The CDR3 coding sequence is TGTGCCACCAGCAGAGAGATCGGGGACAAACAAACCGGGGAGCTGTTTTTT. It yields the protein CATSREIGDKQTGELFF.

This clone has a handful of counts. The CDR3: CSVADRAQRNYGYTF. The CDR3 DNA reads TGCAGCGTGGCGGACAGGGCGCAACGTAACTATGGCTACACCTTC. The rearrangement joins TRBV29-1 to TRBJ1-2; the match to TRBD1 covers 8 bases. The junction had 10 bases not matched to a gene; V was cut back by 6 bases and J by 1 base. This CDR3 has 15 amino acids. Looked up from germline, CDR1 is SQVTM and CDR2 is ANQGSEA.

This clone was observed a few times. The DNA of the CDR3 is TGTGCCAGCAGCCTCGACTTGTTCAATGAGCAGTTCTTC. Its protein product is CASSLDLFNEQFF. This sequence joins TRBV7-2 and TRBJ2-1; D is ambiguous. The ends were cut back, 5 bases at V and 6 bases at J, with 11 bases in the middle. Germline-derived CDR1 and CDR2 are SGHTA and FQGNSA. The CDR3 runs 13 residues.

This chain joins TRBV15 and TRBJ2-6; 10 bases fit TRBD1. V dropped 0 bases and J dropped 1; count of bases not matched to a gene: 9. Looked up from germline, CDR1 is LNHNV and CDR2 is YYDKDF (reference sequence). The CDR3 covers 20 residues. CDR3 in DNA: TGTGCCACCAGCAGAGATTATTTTTCGGGACAGGGGTCTGGGGCCAACGTCCTGACTTTC. Protein: CATSRDYFSGQGSGANVLTF.

This clone turned up a few times. This rearrangement joins TRBV27 to TRBJ2-3, with 11 bases lining up with TRBD2. The V gene end was trimmed by 5 bases and the J gene end by 0 bases; junction bases not matched to a gene: 4. The CDR3 covers 16 residues. The germline CDR1 and CDR2 sequences are MNHEY and SMNVEV (reference sequence). CDR3 DNA sequence: TGTGCCAGCAGTAACAGACTAGCGGGGAGCACAGATACGCAGTATTTT. Translated, it gives CASSNRLAGSTDTQYF.

The DNA for the CDR3 is TGTGCCAGCAGCCCAAATAGCCCAGACTCCTACGAGCAGTACTTC. Protein sequence: CASSPNSPDSYEQYF. This chain connects TRBV21-1 to TRBJ2-7; TRBD2 was called by the table and not checked on the DNA. TRBV21-1 is assigned pseudogene status. The CDR3 runs 15 residues.

The V call is TRBV19, the J call TRBJ1-5; the D gene is possibly TRBD1 (5 bases). The CDR3 is 14 residues long. The V gene's germline CDR1 is LNHDA and CDR2 SQIVND (reference sequence). V was cut by 5 bases and J by 5 bases, with 13 bases left in between. CDR3 residues: CASSVGGDHQPQHF. The CDR3 nucleotides read TGTGCCAGTAGTGTTGGGGGGGATCATCAGCCCCAGCATTTT.

This clone was detected a few times. This chain joins TRBV5-1 and TRBJ2-7; TRBD2 is a possible D gene (5 bases). In germline, CDR1 is SGHRS, CDR2 YFSETQ. The CDR3 is 13 amino acids. V was clipped by 0 bases and J by 7 bases, with 11 bases between them. CDR3 in DNA: TGCGCCAGCAGCTTGGCCAGAACTAGTGAGCAGTACTTC. This sequence encodes CASSLARTSEQYF. Full variable domain (rest looked up from reference TRBV5-1 and TRBJ2-7): KAGVTQTPRYLIKTRGQQVTLSCSPISGHRSVSWYQQTPGQGLQFLFEYFSETQRNKGNFPGRFSGRQFSNSRSEMNVSTLELGDSALYLCASSLARTSEQYFGPGTRLTVT.

The rearrangement links TRBV5-1 to TRBJ1-2; TRBD1 matches 7 bases. CDR1 and CDR2 (germline): SGHRS, YFSETQ. The CDR3 contains 15 residues. J lost 4 bases, V lost 4 bases, and 10 bases had no gene match. Here the CDR3 DNA reads TGCGCCAGCAGCCCGACCGACAGGGACGGCTATGGCTACACCTTC. It specifies CASSPTDRDGYGYTF.

The rearrangement uses TRBV30 and TRBJ2-1; TRBD2 aligns across 11 bases. The CDR3 contains 14 residues. The junction had 1 base not matched to a gene; V was cut back by 1 base and J by 5 bases. Germline CDR1 reads GTSNPN; CDR2 reads SVGIG (reference sequence). The CDR3 is CAWSGLAGNNEQFF. The CDR3, as DNA: TGTGCCTGGAGTGGACTAGCGGGAAACAATGAGCAGTTCTTC.

This clone was recorded a few times. The V and J genes are TRBV19 and TRBJ2-5; D possibly corresponds to TRBD1 (5 bases). Germline V gene lookup returns CDR1 LNHDA and CDR2 SQIVND (reference sequence). Trimming shortened V by 2 bases and J by 2 bases, and 9 bases separated the two germline ends. The CDR3 extends over 14 amino acids. The CDR3 nucleotides read TGTGCCAGTAGTATATCCGACAGACAAGAGACCCAGTACTTC. Translation: CASSISDRQETQYF.

The chain carries TRBV29-1 and TRBJ2-7, with D perhaps TRBD2 (5 bases). Germline CDR1 reads SQVTM; CDR2 reads ANQGSEA. The CDR3 contains 13 residues. V was trimmed by 1 base and J by 6 bases, leaving 13 bases between them. The CDR3 protein is CSVEVWARGEQYF. For the CDR3, the DNA is TGCAGCGTTGAAGTCTGGGCACGGGGCGAGCAGTACTTC.

This clone has more than one count but fewer than ten. This chain joins TRBV4-1 and TRBJ2-3; 12 bases fit TRBD2. CDR1 MGHRA and CDR2 YSYEKL come from the germline V gene. V lost 4 bases and J lost 0; bases outside the gene matches: 5. The CDR3 totals 17 residues. The CDR3 region is CASSRWTSGTSTDTQYF. The CDR3, as DNA: TGCGCCAGCAGCCGGTGGACTAGCGGGACTAGCACAGATACGCAGTATTTT.

This clone was seen only a few times. V usage is TRBV2 and J usage is TRBJ2-1; D uncertain. Trimming stripped 7 bases from V and 6 bases from J, with 7 bases between. Germline CDR1 is SNHLY and CDR2 is FYNNEI. The CDR3 is 11 residues long. The CDR3 DNA sequence: TGTGCCAGCAAGGAGAGCAATGAGCAGTTCTTC. Protein: CASKESNEQFF.

The chain links TRBV28 to TRBJ2-2, with 9 nucleotides matching TRBD1. Unmatched junction bases numbered 3, after V lost 4 bases and J lost 6 bases. In germline, CDR1 is MDHEN, CDR2 SYDVKM. The CDR3 totals 14 residues. CDR3 sequence reads: CASSSGQGAGELFF. For the CDR3, the DNA is TGTGCCAGCAGTTCGGGACAGGGCGCCGGGGAGCTGTTTTTT.

V is TRBV18 and J is TRBJ2-1; 11 nucleotides line up with TRBD2. The germline V gene encodes CDR1 KGHSH and CDR2 LQKENI. V lost 3 bases to trimming and J lost 0 bases; unmatched junction nucleotides: 4. The CDR3 sequence is 17 residues long. The CDR3 DNA follows: TGTGCCAGCTCACCCATAGCGGGAGGGAGCTCCTACAATGAGCAGTTCTTC. Translated: CASSPIAGGSSYNEQFF.

V and J are TRBV5-1 and TRBJ2-3; TRBD2 matches 10 bases. This CDR3 has 16 amino acids. Per germline, CDR1 SGHRS and CDR2 YFSETQ. V trimming: 4 bases; J trimming: 6 bases; junction bases outside the gene matches: 11. CDR3 nucleotide sequence: TGCGCCAGCAGCATACTCGGACTAGCGGTATCTGATACGCAGTATTTT. The encoded protein is CASSILGLAVSDTQYF.

This clone has only a few counts. V and J are TRBV7-2 and TRBJ2-1; TRBD2 matches 14 bases. With 3 bases clipped from V and 6 bases from J, the junction kept 4 bases outside the gene matches. Germline V gene data show CDR1 as SGHTA and CDR2 as FQGNSA. The CDR3 is 16 amino acids. CDR3 residues: CASSFRLAGGGNEQFF. The CDR3 DNA follows: TGTGCCAGCAGCTTCCGACTAGCGGGAGGGGGCAATGAGCAGTTCTTC.